These 11 T cell receptor beta chains originate from one sample sequenced in a study of T cells after yellow fever vaccination. A single record per CDR3 protein comes from TCRdb applying MiXCR to the 5' RACE reads. The table has hundreds of thousands of distinct CDR3 sequences, 13% seen once. Sequences were derived from PBMCs, sampled on the day of the yellow fever booster vaccination. The receptors come from a man aged 25 to 40 who received the YFV17D yellow fever vaccine.

V and J are TRBV6-5 and TRBJ1-5, with D hard to call. Germline values: CDR1 MNHEY, CDR2 SVGAGI. There are 15 residues in the CDR3. The V end was cut by 4 bases, the J end by 1 base, with 11 bases between. CDR3 nucleotide sequence: TGTGCCAGCAGTTTCTCCGGACGGAGCAATCAGCCCCAGCATTTT. Protein product: CASSFSGRSNQPQHF.

The table lists this clonotype with a few counts. This sequence joins TRBV7-9 and TRBJ1-2, with 7 bases aligning to TRBD1. CDR1 and CDR2 (germline): SEHNR, FQNEAQ (reference sequence). The V and J ends lost 5 bases and 8 bases, in that order; junction bases with no gene match: 11. CDR3 length: 14 amino acids. CDR3 DNA sequence: TGTGCCAGCAGCCCCGGGACAGCGCCTAAGGGCTACACCTTC. Its translation: CASSPGTAPKGYTF.

This clonotype was counted a few times. This chain connects TRBV6-5 to TRBJ2-7; a weak D match, TRBD2 (6 bases). With 4 bases removed from V and 4 bases from J, the gap between germline ends came to 17 bases. The CDR3 totals 15 residues. Germline V gives CDR1 MNHEY, CDR2 SVGAGI. The CDR3 loop reads CASSSLGAGYYEQYF. CDR3 nucleotides: TGTGCCAGCAGTTCCTTAGGCGCGGGATATTACGAGCAGTACTTC.

The sample holds a few counts of this clonotype. The chain has TRBV7-2 and TRBJ2-5; unclear D gene. The V end was cut by 3 bases, the J end by 2 bases, with 10 bases between. Per germline, CDR1 SGHTA and CDR2 FQGNSA. This CDR3 is built from 14 residues. The CDR3, as DNA: TGTGCCAGCAGCTTTCCTCGGTTACAAGAGACCCAGTACTTC. It yields the protein CASSFPRLQETQYF.

The J gene is TRBJ1-1, the V gene TRBV5-1; D is unclear. Germline V CDR1 and CDR2: SGHRS, YFSETQ. The CDR3 sequence is 13 residues long. The ends were cut back, 4 bases at V and 1 base at J, with 8 bases in the middle. CDR3 nucleotide sequence: TGCGCCAGCAGCCTTCACGGGAACACTGAAGCTTTCTTT. This gives the protein CASSLHGNTEAFF. The whole variable domain, filled in from reference TRBV5-1 and TRBJ1-1, reads KAGVTQTPRYLIKTRGQQVTLSCSPISGHRSVSWYQQTPGQGLQFLFEYFSETQRNKGNFPGRFSGRQFSNSRSEMNVSTLELGDSALYLCASSLHGNTEAFFGQGTRLTVV.

The CDR3 loop reads CASRTETGVNTDTQYF. In nucleotides, the CDR3 is TGTGCCAGTAGAACTGAGACAGGGGTGAACACAGATACGCAGTATTTT. The chain uses TRBV19 and TRBJ2-3; 8 bases match TRBD1. The CDR3 spans 16 residues. The V and J ends lost 6 bases and 2 bases, in that order; junction bases with no gene match: 10. Germline CDR1 is LNHDA and CDR2 is SQIVND (reference sequence).

The chain uses TRBV25-1 and TRBJ2-2; 9 positions agree with TRBD1. The CDR3 is 15 residues long. After removal of 4 bases from V and 4 bases from J, the junction contained 4 bases not matched to a gene. Germline values: CDR1 MGHDK, CDR2 SYGVNS. CDR3 loop: CASSAPGQGTGELFF. The DNA of the CDR3 is TGTGCCAGCAGTGCTCCGGGACAGGGCACCGGGGAGCTGTTTTTT.

This chain uses TRBV18 with TRBJ2-7, with a possible D match to TRBD1 (6 bases). Germline V lookup: CDR1 KGHSH, CDR2 LQKENI. The CDR3 length is 16 residues. Trimming shortened V by 3 bases and J by 1 base, and 16 bases separated the two germline ends. The DNA of the CDR3 is TGTGCCAGCTCACCCATCCGGGGCCAGGGGTCCTACGAGCAGTACTTC. Protein sequence: CASSPIRGQGSYEQYF.

This clonotype was seen more than once but under ten times. This chain links TRBV29-1 with TRBJ2-3; D perhaps matches TRBD2 (6 bases). The germline V gene encodes CDR1 SQVTM and CDR2 ANQGSEA. V was clipped by 6 bases and J by 3 bases, with 16 bases between them. The CDR3 runs to 14 residues. The CDR3 loop is CSVTLSGATDTQYF. The CDR3, as DNA: TGCAGCGTCACTCTCTCGGGAGCGACAGATACGCAGTATTTT.

This clonotype has a handful of counts. The rearrangement joins TRBV28 to TRBJ2-7; D might be TRBD2 (7 bases). Per germline, CDR1 MDHEN and CDR2 SYDVKM. The V end was cut by 1 base, the J end by 1 base, with 14 bases between. The CDR3 totals 16 residues. The CDR3 protein is CASSLSRGRGSYEQYF. The CDR3 DNA reads as TGTGCCAGCAGTTTATCTCGTGGGAGGGGGTCCTACGAGCAGTACTTC.

Only a few counts were recorded for this clonotype. This chain links TRBV11-2 with TRBJ2-3; the match to TRBD2 covers 10 bases. This CDR3 is built from 21 residues. V shed 0 bases and J 2 bases; nucleotides not matched to a gene: 17. Per germline, CDR1 SGHAT and CDR2 FQNNGV. The CDR3 bases are TGTGCCAGCAGCTTAGATCCGACTAGCGCAAGCGGGGGGGAGTTCACAGATACGCAGTATTTT. Protein sequence: CASSLDPTSASGGEFTDTQYF.